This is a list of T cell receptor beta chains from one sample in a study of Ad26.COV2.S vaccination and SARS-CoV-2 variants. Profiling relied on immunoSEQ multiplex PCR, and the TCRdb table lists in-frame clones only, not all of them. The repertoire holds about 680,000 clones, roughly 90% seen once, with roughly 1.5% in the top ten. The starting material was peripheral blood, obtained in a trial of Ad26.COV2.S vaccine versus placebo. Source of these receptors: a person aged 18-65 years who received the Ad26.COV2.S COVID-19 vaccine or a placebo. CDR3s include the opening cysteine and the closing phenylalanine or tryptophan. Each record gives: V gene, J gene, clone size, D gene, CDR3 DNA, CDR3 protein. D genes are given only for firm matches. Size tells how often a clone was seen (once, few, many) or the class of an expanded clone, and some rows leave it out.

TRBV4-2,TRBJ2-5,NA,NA,TGTGCCAGCAGCCAAGATGACTCCTTACCAGAGACCCAGTACTTC,CASSQDDSLPETQYF
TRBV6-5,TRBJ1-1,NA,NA,TGTGCCAGCAGTCAACAGGAGACGAACACTGAAGCTTTCTTT,CASSQQETNTEAFF
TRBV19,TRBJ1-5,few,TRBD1,TGTGCCAGTAGTAACACAGGGGGCCGGGATCAGCCCCAGCATTTT,CASSNTGGRDQPQHF
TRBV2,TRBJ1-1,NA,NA,TGTGCCAGCAAGGAAGGATTGAACACTGAAGCTTTCTTT,CASKEGLNTEAFF
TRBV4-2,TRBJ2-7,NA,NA,TGTGCCAGCAGCCAAGATCTCCCGGAAAGCTCCTACGAGCAGTACTTC,CASSQDLPESSYEQYF
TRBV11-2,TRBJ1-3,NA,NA,TGTGCCAGCCGTCGGGGGGGAAACACCATATATTTT,CASRRGGNTIYF
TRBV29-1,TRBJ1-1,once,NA,TGCAGCGTGGTCGGTTCAATGGGCACTGAAGCTTTCTTT,CSVVGSMGTEAFF
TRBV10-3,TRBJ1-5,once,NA,TGTGCCATCAACGGGTCCCCAAATCAGCCCCAGCATTTT,CAINGSPNQPQHF
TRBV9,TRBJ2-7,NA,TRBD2,TGTGCCAGCAGCCTCACTAGCGGGAGTCGTGAGCAGTACTTC,CASSLTSGSREQYF
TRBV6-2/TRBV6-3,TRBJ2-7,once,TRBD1,TGTGCCAGCAGTTACCGGGACAGATACTCCTACGAGCAGTACTTC,CASSYRDRYSYEQYF
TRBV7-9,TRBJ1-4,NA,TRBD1,TGTGCCAGCAGCACAGGGGGCCTTGAAAAACTGTTTTTT,CASSTGGLEKLFF
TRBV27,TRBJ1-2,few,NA,TGTGCCAGCAGCTCTACTTTGGCCGCATATGGCTACACCTTC,CASSSTLAAYGYTF
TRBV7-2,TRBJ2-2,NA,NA,TGTGCCAGCAGCTTCGCGAACACCGGGGAGCTGTTTTTT,CASSFANTGELFF
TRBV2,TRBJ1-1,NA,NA,TGTGCCAGCGGGGAACAGGGATTCTGGGCTGAAGCTTTCTTT,CASGEQGFWAEAFF
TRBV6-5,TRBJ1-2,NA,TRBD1,TGTGCCAGCAGTTATGGGGGACAGGGCAAGGGCTACACCTTC,CASSYGGQGKGYTF
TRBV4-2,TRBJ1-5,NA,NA,TGTGCCAGCAGCCAAGAAGGGGGTCAGCCCCAGCATTTT,CASSQEGGQPQHF
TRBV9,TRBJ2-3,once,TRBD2,TGTGCCAGCAGCGTAGTTAGCGGGGCAGATACGCAGTATTTT,CASSVVSGADTQYF
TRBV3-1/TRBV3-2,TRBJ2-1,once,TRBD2,TGTGCCAGCAGCCAAACCTTAATAGCGGGAGGCGAGCAGTTCTTC,CASSQTLIAGGEQFF
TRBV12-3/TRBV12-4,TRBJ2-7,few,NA,TGTGCCAGCAGGCCCTCCGGGGCCTACGAGCAGTACTTC,CASRPSGAYEQYF
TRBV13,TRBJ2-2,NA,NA,TGTGCCAGCAGGGGCCAGCTCACCGGGGAGCTGTTTTTT,CASRGQLTGELFF
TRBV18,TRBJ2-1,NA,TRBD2,TGTGCCAGCTCACCTCAGCGGGAGGCATACAATGAGCAGTTCTTC,CASSPQREAYNEQFF
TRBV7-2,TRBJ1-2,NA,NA,TGTGCCAGCAGCTACCAGGCTAGCTATGGCTACACCTTC,CASSYQASYGYTF
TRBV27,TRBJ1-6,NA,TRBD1,TGTGCCAGCAGTTCCATATCCCAATGGGACAGGATTTCACCCCTCCACTTT,CASSSISQWDRISPLHF
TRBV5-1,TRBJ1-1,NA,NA,TGCGCCAGCAGCCCGAGGACGGTGGGAACTGCTGAAGCTTTCTTT,CASSPRTVGTAEAFF
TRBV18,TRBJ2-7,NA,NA,TGTGCCAGCTCAGAAAATCAGGGTTACGAGCAGTACTTC,CASSENQGYEQYF
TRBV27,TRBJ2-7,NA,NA,TGTGCCAGCAGTTTTGGGCAGGGTGGGTACGAGCAGTACTTC,CASSFGQGGYEQYF
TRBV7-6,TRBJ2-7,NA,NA,TGTGCCAGCAGCCCCTCAGGTAGGGCCGACGAGCAGTACTTC,CASSPSGRADEQYF
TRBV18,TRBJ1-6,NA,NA,TGTGCCAGCTCACCAGCCGGGACATCCTATAATTCACCCCTCCACTTT,CASSPAGTSYNSPLHF
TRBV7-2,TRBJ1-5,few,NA,TGTGCCAGCAGCTCCTTCGGACAGCCCCAGCATTTT,CASSSFGQPQHF
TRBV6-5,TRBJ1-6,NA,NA,TGTGCCAGCAGTTACGCGGGGGGCAGGTCTGGATCACCCCTCCACTTT,CASSYAGGRSGSPLHF
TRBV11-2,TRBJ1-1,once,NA,TGTGCCAGCAGCTTAGAATCTCCCCTCACTGAAGCTTTCTTT,CASSLESPLTEAFF
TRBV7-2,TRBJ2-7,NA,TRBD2,TGTGCCAGCAGCTTTAGCGGGGGGAGCTCCTACGAGCAGTACTTC,CASSFSGGSSYEQYF
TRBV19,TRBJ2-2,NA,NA,TGTGCCAGTAGTATCCCGCCGCAGGGGAACACCGGGGAGCTGTTTTTT,CASSIPPQGNTGELFF
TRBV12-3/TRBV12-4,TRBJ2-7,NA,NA,TGTGCCAGCAGCTCCCTAGGCATCCGGCAGTACTTC,CASSSLGIRQYF
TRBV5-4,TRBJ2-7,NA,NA,TGTGCCAGCAGCTCGGCAGGGAGTTCCTACGAGCAGTACTTC,CASSSAGSSYEQYF
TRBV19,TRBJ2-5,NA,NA,TGTGCCAGTAGGAGCAGGGGAGCGGAGACCCAGTACTTC,CASRSRGAETQYF
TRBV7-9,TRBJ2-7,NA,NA,TGTGCCAGCAGCTTATCGATCGGGTACGAGCAGTACTTC,CASSLSIGYEQYF
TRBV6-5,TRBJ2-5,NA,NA,TGTGCCAGCAACCGGGGACAAGAGACCCAGTACTTC,CASNRGQETQYF
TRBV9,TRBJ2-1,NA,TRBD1,TGTGCCAGCAGCGTCGGGGGACAGGTCTCCTACAATGAGCAGTTCTTC,CASSVGGQVSYNEQFF
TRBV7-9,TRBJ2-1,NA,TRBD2,TGTGCCAGCAGCTTCAACCTAGCGGGAGCCTACAATGAGCAGTTCTTC,CASSFNLAGAYNEQFF
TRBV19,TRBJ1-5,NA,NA,TGTGCCAGTAGGCCGGTCGTCAGTCCAACCGATCAGCCCCAGCATTTT,CASRPVVSPTDQPQHF
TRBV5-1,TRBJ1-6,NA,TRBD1,TGCGCCAGCAGCAGAGACGGGACAGCAAATAATTCACCCCTCCACTTT,CASSRDGTANNSPLHF